The T cell receptor beta chain described here comes from a study of breast tumors, draining lymph nodes, adjacent tissues (TCRdb year 2016). About the study as a whole: TCR beta repertoires were compared across tumor, adjacent nontumor tissue and axillary lymph nodes obtained from breast cancer patients. In human breast cancer, the study set out to evaluate how tumor, surrounding tissue and draining lymph node repertoires relate to one another and whether T cells may move between these sites.

Lymph node samples were obtained from the axillary draining lymph nodes of breast cancer patients. With regard to this clonotype: The clone's antigen remains unknown. Base qualities are not provided; no much larger clone lies one nucleotide away.

The sample was run on an Illumina HiSeq 2000. Multiplex PCR amplification was used to build the TCR beta chain libraries. The amplified TCR beta chain products were analyzed by high-throughput sequencing. TCRdb itself trimmed the public reads at Q25 with fastp, ran MiXCR and retained productive beta chains. CDR3 protein duplicates are merged, each entry listing the most common genes and DNA. For this sample the table gives roughly 86,000 distinct CDR3 sequences, of which approximately 20% were detected only once. Clones ranked in the top ten supply over 2% of the sample. The germline V gene (reference sequence) yields SGHNT for CDR1 and YYREEE for CDR2. From its cysteine to its phenylalanine, the CDR3 spans 16 amino acids. Only the CDR3 portion is preserved as DNA: 48 bases, with reading frame beginning at the first base. V was cut back by 3 bases and J by 5 bases, leaving a gap of 20 bases between them.

Beyond this particular receptor, the publication reports: Tumor and nontumor tissue repertoires were significantly more similar in luminal-like than in basal-like breast cancer. The data were considered consistent with the idea that most tumor T cells come from the lymph node and then expand in tumor tissue. The conclusion that tumor T cells originate in lymph nodes was presented as consistent with a hypothesis rather than as directly demonstrated. Tumor T-cell repertoires showed less diversity than lymph node repertoires and more diversity than nontumor tissue repertoires, and tumor T-cell repertoires showed preferential V and J gene usage.

The chain links TRBV5-4 with TRBJ2-5; a tentative D match to TRBD2 spans 7 bases. Sequences were obtained from axillary lymph node tissue. The source of this sequence is a female donor with breast cancer. Some clones in this sample may be carry-over from other donors' samples. The base sequence is TGTGCCAGCAGCTCCGGGGGGAGACAGGCTGGGGAGACCCAGTACTTC. This encodes CASSSGGRQAGETQYF.